A selection of T cell receptor beta chains follows, all from one sample in a study of cytomegalovirus exposure and HLA in healthy donors. Profiling relied on immunoSEQ multiplex PCR, and the TCRdb table lists in-frame clones only, not all of them. Of more than 150,000 clones listed, 80% are singletons. Sequencing was done on a sample of PBMCs. The source is a woman in her twenties or thirties in good health and CMV-seronegative. CDR3s include the opening cysteine and the closing phenylalanine or tryptophan. The D gene is left open where the match is weak. Clone size is not always given. Where it is, it says once, few, many or a class for expanded clones.

size: NA; D: NA; J: TRBJ1-1; V: TRBV6-6; DNA: TGTGCCAGCAGTTGGACGGGGGGGACTGAAGCTTTCTTT; CDR3: CASSWTGGTEAFF
size: few; D: TRBD1; J: TRBJ1-5; V: TRBV7-2; DNA: TGTGCCAGCAGCTCCCGACAGGGTGGCAATCAGCCCCAGCATTTT; CDR3: CASSSRQGGNQPQHF
size: NA; D: NA; J: TRBJ1-1; V: TRBV7-9; DNA: TGTGCCAGCAGCGCAACAGGGATGACCACTGAAGCTTTCTTT; CDR3: CASSATGMTTEAFF
size: NA; D: TRBD1; J: TRBJ1-2; V: TRBV4-1; DNA: TGCGCCAGCAGCCAAGTGGCCAGGGGGGACTATGGCTACACCTTC; CDR3: CASSQVARGDYGYTF
size: NA; D: TRBD1; J: TRBJ2-1; V: TRBV4-3; DNA: TGCGCCAGCAGCCAAGGGGACAGGGGCCATTACAATGAGCAGTTCTTC; CDR3: CASSQGDRGHYNEQFF
size: NA; D: TRBD1; J: TRBJ2-7; V: TRBV6-6; DNA: TGTGCCAGCAGTCGGACAGGCTCCGAGCAGTACTTC; CDR3: CASSRTGSEQYF
size: NA; D: NA; J: TRBJ1-2; V: TRBV6-5; DNA: TGTGCCAGCCGACTGAATCAGGGCACGTCGGGCTACACCTTC; CDR3: CASRLNQGTSGYTF
size: NA; D: NA; J: TRBJ2-3; V: TRBV5-1; DNA: TGCGCCAGCAAACTAGGCGGTCCAGATACGCAGTATTTT; CDR3: CASKLGGPDTQYF
size: few; D: TRBD2; J: TRBJ2-1; V: TRBV6-5; DNA: TGTGCCAGCAGTTACCATAGCGGGGGACCCAATGAGCAGTTCTTC; CDR3: CASSYHSGGPNEQFF
size: once; D: NA; J: TRBJ1-2; V: TRBV11-2; DNA: TGTGCCAGCAGCTTAAGGCAGGGGCCTAACTATGGCTACACCTTC; CDR3: CASSLRQGPNYGYTF
size: NA; D: NA; J: TRBJ2-7; V: TRBV5-8; DNA: TGTGCCAGCAGCTTGGCCGAGGCGGGGTGGTTCCACGAGCAGTACTTC; CDR3: CASSLAEAGWFHEQYF
size: NA; D: NA; J: TRBJ2-7; V: TRBV11-2; DNA: TGTGCCAGCAGCTTTGGTAGGTCAGGCGAGCAGTACTTC; CDR3: CASSFGRSGEQYF
size: NA; D: TRBD1; J: TRBJ1-3; V: TRBV6-5; DNA: TGTGCCAGCAGTTACCGGACAGGTTCGGGAAACACCATATATTTT; CDR3: CASSYRTGSGNTIYF
size: few; D: NA; J: TRBJ2-5; V: TRBV18; DNA: TGTGCCAGCTCACCACGAATCAGCCAGGTGGAGACCCAGTACTTC; CDR3: CASSPRISQVETQYF
size: NA; D: NA; J: TRBJ2-5; V: TRBV7-2; DNA: TGTGCCAGCAGCTCCGTTTCCCGAGAGACCCAGTACTTC; CDR3: CASSSVSRETQYF
size: NA; D: NA; J: TRBJ2-3; V: TRBV7-9; DNA: TGTGCCAGCAGCTTAGTAGGCGGGGCCGATGCGCAGTATTTT; CDR3: CASSLVGGADAQYF
size: NA; D: NA; J: TRBJ2-1; V: TRBV6-6; DNA: TGTGCCAGCACAGGGGAGGGCTACAATGAGCAGTTCTTC; CDR3: CASTGEGYNEQFF
size: once; D: NA; J: TRBJ1-5; V: TRBV19; DNA: TGTGCCAGTAGTATAGACGGCTGGCGGGGAGGCAGCAATCAGCCCCAGCATTTT; CDR3: CASSIDGWRGGSNQPQHF
size: NA; D: NA; J: TRBJ1-5; V: TRBV10-2; DNA: TGCGCCAGCAGTGTACAGGCCAGACAGCCCCAGCATTTT; CDR3: CASSVQARQPQHF
size: NA; D: NA; J: TRBJ1-2; V: TRBV19; DNA: TGTGCCAGTAGCGACAGCCTGTATGGCTACACCTTC; CDR3: CASSDSLYGYTF
size: NA; D: TRBD1; J: TRBJ1-5; V: TRBV2; DNA: TGTGCCAGCAGTGCGGACAGGGGCAATCAGCCCCAGCATTTT; CDR3: CASSADRGNQPQHF
size: once; D: TRBD2; J: TRBJ2-1; V: TRBV7-2; DNA: TGTGCCAGCAGCTACGTTGGGACTATGGAAAATGAGCAGTTCTTC; CDR3: CASSYVGTMENEQFF
size: NA; D: NA; J: TRBJ2-1; V: TRBV9; DNA: TGTGCCAGCAGCGCCCTCAATGAGCAGTTCTTC; CDR3: CASSALNEQFF
size: NA; D: TRBD1; J: TRBJ1-5; V: TRBV29-1; DNA: TGCAGCGCTAAGCAGGGGGCCGGCAATCAGCCCCAGCATTTT; CDR3: CSAKQGAGNQPQHF
size: NA; D: NA; J: TRBJ2-3; V: TRBV4-3; DNA: TGCGCCAGCAGCCAAAGCCGGACTGCCGGGACGCAGTATTTT; CDR3: CASSQSRTAGTQYF
size: NA; D: TRBD2; J: TRBJ2-1; V: TRBV7-2; DNA: TGTGCCAGCAGCCCGGATCTTGGAGCGGGGGGCAATGAGCAGTTCTTC; CDR3: CASSPDLGAGGNEQFF
size: NA; D: NA; J: TRBJ1-5; V: TRBV14; DNA: TGTGCCAGCAGCCAAGAAATCGGTCAGCCCCAGCATTTT; CDR3: CASSQEIGQPQHF
size: NA; D: TRBD1; J: TRBJ1-6; V: TRBV6-5; DNA: TGTGCCACCCATACAGGGACAGCTGGTTCACCCCTCCACTTT; CDR3: CATHTGTAGSPLHF
size: few; D: NA; J: TRBJ2-7; V: TRBV13; DNA: TGTGCCAGCAGCTTACGCTACAGCTCCTACGAGCAGTACTTC; CDR3: CASSLRYSSYEQYF
size: NA; D: NA; J: TRBJ1-1; V: TRBV19; DNA: TGTGCCAGTAGTATTGGGCTCCAGAACACTGAAGCTTTCTTT; CDR3: CASSIGLQNTEAFF
size: once; D: TRBD1; J: TRBJ1-4; V: TRBV7-2; DNA: TGTGCCAGCAGCCCCGGGAGACAGGGGGAACTGTTTTTT; CDR3: CASSPGRQGELFF
size: NA; D: NA; J: TRBJ2-3; V: TRBV7-8; DNA: TGTGCCAGCAGCCCAAATAGGGGCATGGCAGATACGCAGTATTTT; CDR3: CASSPNRGMADTQYF
size: NA; D: TRBD1; J: TRBJ2-2; V: TRBV4-1; DNA: TGCGCCAGCAGCACCCCCCGGACAGGTCATCGTAGGGGGGAGCTGTTTTTT; CDR3: CASSTPRTGHRRGELFF
size: NA; D: TRBD1; J: TRBJ2-7; V: TRBV4-3; DNA: TGCGCCAGCAGCCAGTCCCGGGACAGGGACTTTGACGAGCAGTACTTC; CDR3: CASSQSRDRDFDEQYF
size: NA; D: NA; J: TRBJ2-7; V: TRBV30; DNA: TGTGCCTGGGGCCATGGGGGGGCTGGCGAGCAGTACTTC; CDR3: CAWGHGGAGEQYF
size: NA; D: NA; J: TRBJ2-7; V: TRBV4-3; DNA: TGCGCCAGCAGCCAAGATGTCGCAGGGGAAGTTAGGGAGCAGTACTTC; CDR3: CASSQDVAGEVREQYF
size: NA; D: TRBD1; J: TRBJ1-4; V: TRBV6-6; DNA: TGTGCCAGCAACGGACAGGGGTGGGGTGAAAAACTGTTTTTT; CDR3: CASNGQGWGEKLFF
size: NA; D: TRBD1; J: TRBJ1-2; V: TRBV5-1; DNA: TGCGCCAGCAGCTTGGTCCCAGGGGGCGACTATGGCTACACCTTC; CDR3: CASSLVPGGDYGYTF
size: NA; D: TRBD1; J: TRBJ1-1; V: TRBV30; DNA: TGTGCCTGGATGTGGAGGGGGCGAAACACTGAAGCTTTCTTT; CDR3: CAWMWRGRNTEAFF
size: NA; D: NA; J: TRBJ2-1; V: TRBV25-1; DNA: TGTGCCAGCTCAGCCTACAATGAGCAGTTCTTC; CDR3: CASSAYNEQFF
size: NA; D: TRBD2; J: TRBJ2-3; V: TRBV2; DNA: TGTGCCAGCAGGTCTAGCGGGGGCACAGATACGCAGTATTTT; CDR3: CASRSSGGTDTQYF
size: NA; D: TRBD2; J: TRBJ2-5; V: TRBV7-9; DNA: TGTGCCAGCAGCTTAGTAGGAGTGGTAGCGGGGATCCAAGAGACCCAGTACTTC; CDR3: CASSLVGVVAGIQETQYF
size: once; D: TRBD2; J: TRBJ2-1; V: TRBV5-3; DNA: TGTGCCCCTACAGGGCTAGCGGGGGGGCCTTCCTACAATGAGCAGTTCTTC; CDR3: CAPTGLAGGPSYNEQFF
size: NA; D: NA; J: TRBJ2-3; V: TRBV4-2; DNA: TGTGCCAGCAGCCTCACTCGGGGGTCCGGTGCCACAGATACGCAGTATTTT; CDR3: CASSLTRGSGATDTQYF
size: NA; D: NA; J: TRBJ1-1; V: TRBV6-5; DNA: TGTGCCAGCAGTTACTCGTCTCGGTATAACACTGAAGCTTTCTTT; CDR3: CASSYSSRYNTEAFF
size: NA; D: TRBD1; J: TRBJ1-2; V: TRBV6-1; DNA: TGTGCCAGCAGTGAAGTTGAAGGGACAGGGCGATGGTCGGCAGCTTACTATGGCTACACCTTC; CDR3: CASSEVEGTGRWSAAYYGYTF
size: NA; D: TRBD2; J: TRBJ2-3; V: TRBV7-3; DNA: TGTGCCAGCAGCTCCTCAGCGGGGGCCAGAGATACGCAGTATTTT; CDR3: CASSSSAGARDTQYF
size: NA; D: NA; J: TRBJ2-1; V: TRBV15; DNA: TGTGCCACCAGCCAAACCAGGGGAAATGAGCAGTTCTTC; CDR3: CATSQTRGNEQFF
size: NA; D: NA; J: TRBJ1-1; V: TRBV4-2; DNA: TGTGCCAGCAGCCAAGATTGGGGAGGGAACACTGAAGCTTTCTTT; CDR3: CASSQDWGGNTEAFF
size: NA; D: NA; J: TRBJ2-2; V: TRBV6-5; DNA: TGTGCCACGCGCTCGATGACCGGGGAGCTGTTTTTT; CDR3: CATRSMTGELFF
size: once; D: NA; J: TRBJ1-3; V: TRBV6-1; DNA: TGTGCCAGCAGTGGGGCGACTACCGCCGGAAACACCATATATTTT; CDR3: CASSGATTAGNTIYF
size: NA; D: TRBD1; J: TRBJ2-1; V: TRBV19; DNA: TGTGCCAGTAGTAATCGGGGACAGTCCTACAATGAGCAGTTCTTC; CDR3: CASSNRGQSYNEQFF
size: NA; D: TRBD2; J: TRBJ2-5; V: TRBV5-4; DNA: TGTGCCAGCAGCGCCCGTCTAGCGGGGGGGGGAGAGACCCAGTACTTC; CDR3: CASSARLAGGGETQYF
size: NA; D: NA; J: TRBJ1-1; V: TRBV27; DNA: TGTGCCAGCAGTTTCGGGAGCGCTGAAGCTTTCTTT; CDR3: CASSFGSAEAFF
size: NA; D: NA; J: TRBJ1-1; V: TRBV7-8; DNA: TGTGCCAGCAGGACGGGGCAGGGGATTACTGAAGCTTTCTTT; CDR3: CASRTGQGITEAFF
size: NA; D: NA; J: TRBJ2-7; V: TRBV6-5; DNA: TGTGCCAGCAGTTACTCTCGGCAGGGGCTGTCCTACGAGCAGTACTTC; CDR3: CASSYSRQGLSYEQYF
size: NA; D: TRBD2; J: TRBJ2-1; V: TRBV13; DNA: TGTGCCAGCAGCCTACCTAGCGGAAGCTCCTACAATGAGCAGTTCTTC; CDR3: CASSLPSGSSYNEQFF
size: NA; D: NA; J: TRBJ1-5; V: TRBV2; DNA: TGTGCCAGCAGTGAAGGCCGCTCGGATCAGCCCCAGCATTTT; CDR3: CASSEGRSDQPQHF
size: once; D: TRBD1; J: TRBJ1-2; V: TRBV10-1; DNA: TGCGCCAGCAGTGAGGGGACAGGGGGCTATGGCTACACCTTC; CDR3: CASSEGTGGYGYTF
size: NA; D: NA; J: TRBJ1-4; V: TRBV7-2; DNA: TGTGCCAGCAGCTTAGTGGCCGACTCTAATGAAAAACTGTTTTTT; CDR3: CASSLVADSNEKLFF